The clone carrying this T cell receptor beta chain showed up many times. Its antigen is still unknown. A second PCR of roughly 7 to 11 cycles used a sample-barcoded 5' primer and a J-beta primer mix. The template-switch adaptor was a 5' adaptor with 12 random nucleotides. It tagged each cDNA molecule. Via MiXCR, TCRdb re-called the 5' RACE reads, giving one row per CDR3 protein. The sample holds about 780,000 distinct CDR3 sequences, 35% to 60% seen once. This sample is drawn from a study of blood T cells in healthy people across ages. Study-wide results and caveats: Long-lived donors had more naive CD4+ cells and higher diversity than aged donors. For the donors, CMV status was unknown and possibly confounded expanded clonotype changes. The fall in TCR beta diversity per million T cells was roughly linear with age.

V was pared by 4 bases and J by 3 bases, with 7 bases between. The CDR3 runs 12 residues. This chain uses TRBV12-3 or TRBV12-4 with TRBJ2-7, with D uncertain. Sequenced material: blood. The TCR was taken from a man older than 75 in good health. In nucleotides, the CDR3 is TGTGCCAGCAGTTCGGAGAACTACGAGCAGTACTTC. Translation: CASSSENYEQYF.